This entry lists 7 T cell receptor beta chains sequenced from one sample in a study of T cells after yellow fever vaccination. One entry per CDR3 protein results from TCRdb running MiXCR on the 5' RACE reads. The sample lists 230,000 or so distinct CDR3 sequences; more than 6.5% were seen once. The sample in question was CD4+ T cells sorted from PBMCs, obtained on the day of the yellow fever booster vaccination. The receptor set was obtained from a man aged 25-40 years who received the YFV17D yellow fever vaccine.

This clonotype appeared many times. The chain has TRBV5-1 and TRBJ2-1; 7 bases fit TRBD1. The V gene's germline CDR1 is SGHRS and CDR2 YFSETQ. The length of the CDR3 is 15 residues. V lost 4 bases and J lost 2; bases outside the gene matches: 6. CDR3 coding DNA: TGCGCCAGCAGCGGGGACAGACGCACCTACAATGAGCAGTTCTTC. It specifies CASSGDRRTYNEQFF.

This clonotype was counted many times. The V gene is TRBV20-1, the J gene TRBJ2-5; D is uncertain. This CDR3 region has 11 residues. Germline V gives CDR1 DFQATT, CDR2 SNEGSKA (reference sequence). V was pared by 1 base and J by 5 bases, with 5 bases between. In nucleotides, the CDR3 is TGCAGTGCTAGAGCCCCGGAGACCCAGTACTTC. Translation: CSARAPETQYF.

In its sample, this clonotype was seen a few times. The chain combines TRBV12-3 or TRBV12-4 with TRBJ2-7; 7 nucleotides line up with TRBD2. Germline trimming cut 7 bases from V and 4 bases from J; bases unmatched to any gene: 10. This CDR3 is 14 amino acids long. The CDR3 region has the DNA TGTGCCAGCACCCTGGGGAGGGGTTCTTACGAGCAGTACTTC. This sequence encodes CASTLGRGSYEQYF.

This clonotype has at least ten counts. The CDR3 DNA sequence: TGCGCCAGCAGCCAGGGACCTGCCACCGGAAACATTCAGTACTTC. It yields the protein CASSQGPATGNIQYF. This chain uses TRBV4-3 with TRBJ2-4, with D perhaps assigned TRBD1 or TRBD2 (5 bases each). Trimming removed 3 bases at V and 6 bases at J, with 15 bases between. The CDR3 loop spans 15 amino acids. Per germline, CDR1 LGHNA and CDR2 YSLEER.

The chain recombines TRBV3-1 with TRBJ2-5, with D perhaps being TRBD1 or TRBD2 (6 bases each). The CDR3 runs to 15 residues. V lost 4 bases to trimming and J lost 2 bases, with 14 bases between them. In germline, CDR1 is LGHDT, CDR2 YNNKEL (reference sequence). The CDR3 spells CASSLLRDKQETQYF. The CDR3 nucleotides read TGTGCCAGCAGCCTCTTGCGGGACAAACAAGAGACCCAGTACTTC.

This clonotype has a count of ten or more. The V gene is TRBV2, the J gene TRBJ2-2; 10 bases are shared with TRBD1. The CDR3 extends over 14 amino acids. Germline values: CDR1 SNHLY, CDR2 FYNNEI. V lost 8 bases to trimming and J lost 1 base; unmatched junction nucleotides: 1. The CDR3 DNA reads as TGTGCCAGCCGGACAGGGGGGAACACCGGGGAGCTGTTTTTT. Protein sequence: CASRTGGNTGELFF.

This chain joins TRBV4-2 and TRBJ2-7; no reliable D call. The germline V gene has CDR1 LGHNA and CDR2 YNFKEQ. Trimming left V 10 bases short and J 3 bases short, with 13 bases between. The CDR3 is 12 amino acids. The CDR3 DNA reads TGTGCCATGGGCCCCGGGCTCTACGAGCAGTACTTC. It yields the protein CAMGPGLYEQYF.